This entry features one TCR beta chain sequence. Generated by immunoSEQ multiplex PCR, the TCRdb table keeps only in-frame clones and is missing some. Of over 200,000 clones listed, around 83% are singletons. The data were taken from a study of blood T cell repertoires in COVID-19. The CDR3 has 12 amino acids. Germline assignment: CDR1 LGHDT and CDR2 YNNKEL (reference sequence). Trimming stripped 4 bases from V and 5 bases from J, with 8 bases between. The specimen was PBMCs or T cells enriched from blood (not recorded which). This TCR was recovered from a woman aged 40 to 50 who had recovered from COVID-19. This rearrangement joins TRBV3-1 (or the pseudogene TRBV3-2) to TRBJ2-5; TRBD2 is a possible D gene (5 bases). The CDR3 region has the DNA TGTGCCAGCAGCCCGCCGGGGGAGACCCAGTACTTC. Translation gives CASSPPGETQYF.